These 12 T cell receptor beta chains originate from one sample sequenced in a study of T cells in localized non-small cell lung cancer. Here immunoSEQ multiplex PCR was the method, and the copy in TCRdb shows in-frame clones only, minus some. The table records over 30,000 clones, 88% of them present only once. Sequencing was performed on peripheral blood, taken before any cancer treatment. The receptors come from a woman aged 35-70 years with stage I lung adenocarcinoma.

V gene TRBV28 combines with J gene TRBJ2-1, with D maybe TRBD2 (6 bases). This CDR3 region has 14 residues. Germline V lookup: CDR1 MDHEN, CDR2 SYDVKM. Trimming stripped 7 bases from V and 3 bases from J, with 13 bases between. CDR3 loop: CASKGGDFYNEQFF. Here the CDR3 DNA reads TGTGCCAGCAAGGGCGGGGATTTCTACAATGAGCAGTTCTTC.

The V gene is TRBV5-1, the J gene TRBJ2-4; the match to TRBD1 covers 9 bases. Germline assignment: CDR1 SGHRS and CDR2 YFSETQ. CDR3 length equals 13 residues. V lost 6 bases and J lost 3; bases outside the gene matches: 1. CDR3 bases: TGCGCCAGCACGGGACAGGGCAAAAACATTCAGTACTTC. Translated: CASTGQGKNIQYF.

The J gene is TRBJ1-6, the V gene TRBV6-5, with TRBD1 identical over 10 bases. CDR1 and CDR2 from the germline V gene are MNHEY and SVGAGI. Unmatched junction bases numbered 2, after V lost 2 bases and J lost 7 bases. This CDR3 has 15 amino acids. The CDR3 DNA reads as TGTGCCAGCAGTTACAGACAGGGGGCGAATTCACCCCTCCACTTT. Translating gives CASSYRQGANSPLHF.

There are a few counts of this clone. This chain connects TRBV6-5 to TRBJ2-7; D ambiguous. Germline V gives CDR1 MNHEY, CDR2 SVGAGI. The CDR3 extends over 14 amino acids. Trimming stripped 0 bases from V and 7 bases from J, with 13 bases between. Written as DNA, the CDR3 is TGTGCCAGCAGTTACTCGTCCGCGGCCGGAGAGCAGTACTTC. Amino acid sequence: CASSYSSAAGEQYF.

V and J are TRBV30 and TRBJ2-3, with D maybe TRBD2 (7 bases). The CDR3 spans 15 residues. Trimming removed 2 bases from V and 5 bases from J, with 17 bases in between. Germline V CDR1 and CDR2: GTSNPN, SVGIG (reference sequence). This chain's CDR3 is CAWSKGGSEKDTQYF. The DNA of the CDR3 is TGTGCCTGGAGTAAGGGGGGGAGTGAGAAAGATACGCAGTATTTT. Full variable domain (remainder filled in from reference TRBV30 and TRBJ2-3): SQTIHQWPATLVQPVGSPLSLECTVEGTSNPNLYWYRQAAGRGLQLLFYSVGIGQISSEVPQNLSASRPQDRQFILSSKKLLLSDSGFYLCAWSKGGSEKDTQYFGPGTRLTVL.

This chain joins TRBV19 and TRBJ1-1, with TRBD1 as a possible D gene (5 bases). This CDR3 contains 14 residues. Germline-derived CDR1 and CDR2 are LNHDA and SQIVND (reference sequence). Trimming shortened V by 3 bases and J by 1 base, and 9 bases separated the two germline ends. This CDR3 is CASSMQGSNTEAFF. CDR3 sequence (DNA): TGTGCCAGTAGTATGCAGGGCTCGAACACTGAAGCTTTCTTT.

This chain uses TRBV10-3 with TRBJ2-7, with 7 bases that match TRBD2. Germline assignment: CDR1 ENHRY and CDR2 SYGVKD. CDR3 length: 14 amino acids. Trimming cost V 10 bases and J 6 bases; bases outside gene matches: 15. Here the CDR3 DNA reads TGTGCCACCTTGCGGGGAGGGGTCCCGTCCGAGCAGTACTTC. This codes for CATLRGGVPSEQYF.

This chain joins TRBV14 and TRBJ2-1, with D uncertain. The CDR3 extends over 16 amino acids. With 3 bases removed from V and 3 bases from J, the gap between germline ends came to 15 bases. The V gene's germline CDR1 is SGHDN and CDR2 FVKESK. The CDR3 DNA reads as TGTGCCAGCAGCCAGACCGCTTATTCCCGCTACAATGAGCAGTTCTTC. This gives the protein CASSQTAYSRYNEQFF.

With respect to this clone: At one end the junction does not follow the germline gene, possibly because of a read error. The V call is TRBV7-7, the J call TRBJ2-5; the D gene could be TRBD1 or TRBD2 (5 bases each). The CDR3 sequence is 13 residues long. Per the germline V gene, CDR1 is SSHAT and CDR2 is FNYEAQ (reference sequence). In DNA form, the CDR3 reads TGTGCTAGCAGCTTCGTGGGGGAAGAGACCCAGTACTTC. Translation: CASSFVGEETQYF.

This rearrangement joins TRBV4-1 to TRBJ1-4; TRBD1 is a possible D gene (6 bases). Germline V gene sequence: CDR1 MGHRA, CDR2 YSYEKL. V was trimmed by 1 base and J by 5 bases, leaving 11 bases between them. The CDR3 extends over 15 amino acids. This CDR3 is CASSQVGGGNEKLFF. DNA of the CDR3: TGCGCCAGCAGCCAAGTAGGGGGAGGGAATGAAAAACTGTTTTTT.

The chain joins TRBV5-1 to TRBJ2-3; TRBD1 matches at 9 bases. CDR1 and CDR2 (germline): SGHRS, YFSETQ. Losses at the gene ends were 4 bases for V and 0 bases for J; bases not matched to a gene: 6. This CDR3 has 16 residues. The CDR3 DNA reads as TGCGCCAGCAGCACCTCGACAGGGGGTAGCACAGATACGCAGTATTTT. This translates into CASSTSTGGSTDTQYF.

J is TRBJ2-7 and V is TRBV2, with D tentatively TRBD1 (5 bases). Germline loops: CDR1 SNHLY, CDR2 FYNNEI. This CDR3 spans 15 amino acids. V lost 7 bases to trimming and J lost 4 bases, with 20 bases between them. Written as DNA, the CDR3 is TGTGCCAGCATGCCCCTTGACCCGACAGTTTACGAGCAGTACTTC. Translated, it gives CASMPLDPTVYEQYF.